The rows below give T cell receptor beta chains drawn from one sample of a study of shared T cell receptors in the human thymus. Produced via immunoSEQ multiplex PCR; TCRdb's table is partial and in-frame only. The sample yields hundreds of thousands of clones, about 87% seen once. These same records also appear under a second study, on human thymus T cells.

What was sequenced was thymocytes. The receptors stem from a boy in the first two years of life with a congenital heart defect. The conserved cysteine and the conserved F or W are not part of the CDR3 here.

V gene	J gene	CDR3 protein
TRBV4-3	TRBJ1-5	ASSQDGPGQGDQPQH
TRBV6-5	TRBJ2-5	ASSYATGKTQY
TRBV19	TRBJ2-2	ASSLAGELF
TRBV6-1	TRBJ2-1	ASSEEQGAKEYNEQF
TRBV19	TRBJ1-5	ASTPGGQGDLSGNQPQH
TRBV29-1	TRBJ2-3	SVEDLKRNTDTQY
TRBV23-1	TRBJ1-4	ASSLLTGHNEKLF
TRBV20-1	TRBJ1-2	SAIQGTVFT
TRBV5-6	TRBJ1-3	ASSPQVTSGNTIY
TRBV6-1	TRBJ1-6	ASSVRVTDYSPLH